This is a list of T cell receptor beta chains from one sample in a study of regulatory T cells in long-lasting Graves disease. TCRdb itself ran the multiplex PCR reads through MiXCR, one entry per CDR3 protein. The table records approximately 690,000 distinct CDR3 sequences, about 32% of them present only once. The source was peripheral blood mononuclear cells (PBMCs), collected when the disease was refractory, from a patient treated with antithyroid drugs. The receptors originated from a female donor with Graves disease. Each CDR3 is given with its conserved first and last residue. A D gene is named only where the DNA matches it firmly. Only part of the rows carry a size: once, few, many, or a class if the clone is expanded.

>TRBJ1-6|TRBD1|16|TRBV15|-
CATSSGQGGSNSPLHF
TGTGCCACCAGCAGCGGACAGGGAGGTTCCAATTCACCCCTCCACTTT
>TRBJ1-1|TRBD1|13|TRBV2|few
CASHYSQGQGSFF
TGTGCCAGTCATTACTCTCAAGGACAGGGGTCTTTCTTT
>TRBJ2-7|-|14|TRBV13|few
CASSLVARPYEQYF
TGTGCCAGCAGCTTAGTTGCGAGGCCCTACGAGCAGTACTTC
>TRBJ1-2|-|12|TRBV7-2|-
CASSPSTGSCTF
TGTGCCAGCAGCCCGTCGACAGGTTCGTGCACCTTC
>TRBJ1-2|-|15|TRBV6-1|-
CASSAGTYFSYGYTF
TGTGCCAGCAGTGCCGGCACTTACTTCTCCTATGGCTACACCTTC
>TRBJ1-1|-|13|TRBV12-3/TRBV12-4|-
CASSFLGYTEAFF
TGTGCCAGCAGTTTTTTGGGTTACACTGAAGCTTTCTTT
>TRBJ1-5|-|17|TRBV28|-
CASSFLRGSGGNQPQHF
TGTGCCAGCAGTTTCTTGAGGGGCTCGGGCGGCAATCAGCCCCAGCATTTT
>TRBJ2-2|TRBD2|18|TRBV28|few
CASSLYLAGGSNTGELFF
TGTGCCAGCAGTTTATACCTAGCGGGAGGTTCGAACACCGGGGAGCTGTTTTTT
>TRBJ1-6|TRBD1|17|TRBV11-2|few
CASSVTGTGLLNSPLHF
TGTGCCAGCAGCGTCACCGGGACAGGGCTCCTTAATTCACCCCTCCACTTT
>TRBJ1-3|-|14|TRBV9|-
CASSVEAGGNTIYF
TGTGCCAGCAGCGTAGAGGCGGGCGGAAACACCATATATTTT
>TRBJ1-4|-|15|TRBV12-3/TRBV12-4|many
CASQVSGSSNEKLFF
TGTGCCAGCCAAGTATCGGGCAGCTCTAATGAAAAACTGTTTTTT
>TRBJ1-5|TRBD1|17|TRBV5-5|-
CASSLASGTGDNQPQHF
TGTGCCAGCAGCTTAGCGTCAGGCACAGGGGATAATCAGCCCCAGCATTTT
>TRBJ2-7|TRBD1|15|TRBV18|-
CASSPKGQGSGEQYF
TGTGCCAGCTCACCGAAGGGACAGGGGAGCGGTGAGCAGTACTTC
>TRBJ2-3|-|13|TRBV12-3/TRBV12-4|few
CASSHRVTDTQYF
TGTGCCAGCAGTCACAGGGTGACAGATACGCAGTATTTT
>TRBJ1-1|TRBD1|16|TRBV7-2|-
CASSQRTGLMNTEAFF
TGTGCCAGCAGCCAAAGGACAGGCCTGATGAACACTGAAGCTTTCTTT
>TRBJ1-2|-|13|TRBV18|-
CASSPLEKGGYTF
TGTGCCAGCTCACCTCTGGAAAAGGGAGGCTACACCTTC
>TRBJ1-2|-|12|TRBV5-1|-
CASSNRQAGYTF
TGCGCCAGCAGCAACCGACAAGCCGGCTACACCTTC
>TRBJ1-5|-|17|TRBV12-3/TRBV12-4|few
CASSRTSSNSGNQPQHF
TGTGCCAGCAGCCGGACATCCTCTAATTCGGGCAATCAGCCCCAGCATTTT
>TRBJ2-3|-|13|TRBV2|-
CASNRDLTDTQYF
TGTGCCAGCAACAGGGATCTCACAGATACGCAGTATTTT
>TRBJ1-5|-|14|TRBV25-1|-
CASSETSTNQPQHF
TGTGCCAGCAGTGAGACATCAACCAATCAGCCCCAGCATTTT
>TRBJ2-7|-|11|TRBV29-1|-
CMGRTGYEQYF
TGCATGGGTAGGACGGGGTACGAGCAGTACTTC
>TRBJ1-4|TRBD1|17|TRBV19|-
CASSRRGTGAINEKLFF
TGTGCCAGTAGCCGCCGGGGGACAGGGGCCATTAATGAAAAACTGTTTTTT
>TRBJ2-7|-|16|TRBV12-5|few
CASGFLALGSSYEQYF
TGTGCTAGTGGTTTCCTGGCCTTGGGGAGCTCCTACGAGCAGTACTTC
>TRBJ2-7|TRBD1|15|TRBV28|many
CASSHRQGVVYEQYF
TGTGCCAGCAGTCACAGACAGGGGGTGGTCTACGAGCAGTACTTC
>TRBJ2-7|-|15|TRBV6-1|-
CASSLGHSSSYEQYF
TGTGCCAGCAGCCTCGGACATTCAAGCTCCTACGAGCAGTACTTC
>TRBJ2-2|TRBD2|17|TRBV27|many
CASKFTSGREYTGELFF
TGTGCCAGCAAGTTCACTAGCGGGAGGGAATACACCGGGGAGCTGTTTTTT
>TRBJ1-4|-|13|TRBV30|few
CAWGRSFGEKLFF
TGTGCCTGGGGACGCAGCTTCGGTGAAAAACTGTTTTTT
>TRBJ2-3|TRBD2|15|TRBV12-3/TRBV12-4|-
CASSPRSGDGGRQYF
TGTGCCAGCAGTCCCCGTAGCGGGGACGGGGGGAGGCAGTATTTT
>TRBJ2-7|-|14|TRBV7-2|-
CASSFPSTSYEQYF
TGTGCCAGCAGCTTCCCTAGCACCTCCTACGAGCAGTACTTC
>TRBJ1-5|-|13|TRBV11-2|few
CASSLVPGQPQHF
TGTGCCAGCAGCTTAGTTCCGGGTCAGCCCCAGCATTTT
>TRBJ1-1|-|14|TRBV27|few
CASSFETGRTEAFF
TGTGCCAGCAGTTTTGAGACAGGACGCACTGAAGCTTTCTTT
>TRBJ1-1|TRBD1|17|TRBV6-5|-
CASSYSGRGHMNTEAFF
TGTGCCAGCAGTTACTCGGGCAGGGGGCACATGAACACTGAAGCTTTCTTT
>TRBJ2-7|TRBD2|17|TRBV20-1|few
CSARDRGPSGSSYEQYF
TGCAGTGCTAGAGATCGAGGCCCTAGCGGGAGCTCCTACGAGCAGTACTTC
>TRBJ1-4|-|14|TRBV7-9|-
CASTIIGANEKLFF
TGTGCCAGCACCATCATTGGGGCTAATGAAAAACTGTTTTTT
>TRBJ1-1|-|15|TRBV5-1|-
CASSDRKGGHTEAFF
TGCGCCAGCTCCGACCGAAAGGGGGGGCACACTGAAGCTTTCTTT
>TRBJ1-3|-|12|TRBV5-1|few
CASSSTGNTIYF
TGCGCCAGCAGCTCCACGGGTAACACCATATATTTT
>TRBJ1-1|-|13|TRBV20-1|few
CSAMDRLNTEAFF
TGCAGTGCTATGGACAGACTGAACACTGAAGCTTTCTTT
>TRBJ1-1|TRBD1|14|TRBV3-1|many
CASSQGRGRFDAFF
TGTGCCAGCAGCCAAGGCAGGGGGCGATTCGATGCTTTCTTT
>TRBJ2-1|-|14|TRBV7-2|few
CASSLSAGPNEQFF
TGTGCCAGCAGCCTTTCAGCGGGCCCCAATGAGCAGTTCTTC
>TRBJ1-1|-|14|TRBV10-2|-
CASTSGLRNTEAFF
TGCGCCAGCACCTCAGGGTTAAGGAACACTGAAGCTTTCTTT
>TRBJ2-7|-|10|TRBV6-1|-
CASYFYEQYF
TGTGCCAGCTATTTCTACGAGCAGTACTTC
>TRBJ1-2|-|11|TRBV20-1|-
CSARQNYGYTF
TGCAGTGCTCGACAAAACTATGGCTACACCTTC
>TRBJ1-5|-|18|TRBV12-3/TRBV12-4|few
CASSLHLSGQYSNQPQHF
TGTGCCAGCAGCCTACATCTGTCGGGACAATATAGCAATCAGCCCCAGCATTTT
>TRBJ1-4|TRBD1|16|TRBV7-2|-
CASSLTTGQGNEKLFF
TGTGCCAGCAGCTTAACCACAGGACAGGGGAATGAAAAACTGTTTTTT
>TRBJ1-1|-|17|TRBV11-1|-
CASSFEGATKLNTEAFF
TGTGCCAGCAGCTTCGAGGGCGCAACCAAACTGAACACTGAAGCTTTCTTT
>TRBJ1-4|-|14|TRBV9|many
CASSLKEVDEKLFF
TGTGCCAGCAGTCTTAAGGAAGTGGATGAAAAACTGTTTTTT
>TRBJ2-7|TRBD1|13|TRBV18|few
CASSPSPGQGVDF
TGTGCCAGCTCACCATCCCCTGGACAGGGCGTGGACTTC
>TRBJ1-1|-|14|TRBV29-1|many
CSARDPLMNTEAFF
TGCAGCGCCAGGGACCCCCTCATGAACACTGAAGCTTTCTTT
>TRBJ1-6|-|16|TRBV6-2/TRBV6-3|few
CASSYSQGQPNSPLHF
TGTGCCAGCAGTTACTCGCAAGGACAGCCTAATTCACCCCTCCACTTT
>TRBJ1-1|-|13|TRBV30|few
CAWSPDRNTEAFF
TGTGCCTGGAGCCCGGACAGGAACACTGAAGCTTTCTTT
>TRBJ1-1|TRBD1|13|TRBV12-5|few
CASGSDRGTEAFF
TGTGCTAGTGGTTCCGACAGGGGTACTGAAGCTTTCTTT
>TRBJ2-7|-|14|TRBV5-4|-
CASSLIGASYEQYF
TGTGCCAGCAGCTTGATTGGGGCGTCCTACGAGCAGTACTTC